The present TCR beta chain was sequenced within a study of control samples from healthy donors and cancer patients (dated by TCRdb to 2020 to 2021). As for this clone: What antigen it recognizes has not been identified. No per-base quality is available; no much larger clone lies one base away.

Libraries came from the immunoSEQ multiplex PCR assay. TCRdb re-hosts the immuneACCESS table, in-frame sequences only. Its copies lack some clones; in the studies checked, an unresolved V gene accounts for under half of them, and the cause for the rest is not known. Here the sample has 80,000 or so clones; 94% occur a single time. The top ten clones comprise 6.2% of the sample. The specimen was blood. This TCR was recovered from a woman in her 40s in good health.

CDR3 region: CASSPVGETGELFF. The bases read TGTGCCAGCTCACCAGTGGGAGAGACCGGGGAGCTGTTTTTT. Here the chain combines TRBV18 and TRBJ2-2; TRBD2 is perhaps the D gene, given 5 matching bases. The germline V gene supplies CDR1 KGHSH and CDR2 LQKENI. Trimming takes 2 bases from V and 5 bases from J, and the germline ends sit 9 bases apart. Including the terminal cysteine and phenylalanine, the CDR3 comprises 14 residues. The entry retains the CDR3 DNA only, 42 bases that are in frame from base 1.